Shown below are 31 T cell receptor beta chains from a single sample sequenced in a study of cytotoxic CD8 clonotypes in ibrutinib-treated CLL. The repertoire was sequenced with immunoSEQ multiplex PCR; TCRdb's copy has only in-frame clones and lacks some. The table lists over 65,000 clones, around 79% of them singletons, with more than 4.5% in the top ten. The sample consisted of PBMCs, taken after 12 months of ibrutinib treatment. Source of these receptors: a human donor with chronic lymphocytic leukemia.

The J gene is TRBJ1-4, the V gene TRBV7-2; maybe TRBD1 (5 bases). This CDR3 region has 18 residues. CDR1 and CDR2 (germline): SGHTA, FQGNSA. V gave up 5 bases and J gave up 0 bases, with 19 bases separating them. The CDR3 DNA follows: TGTGCCAGCAGCCGGGGACCGACCACTCATGCAACTAATGAAAAACTGTTTTTT. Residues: CASSRGPTTHATNEKLFF.

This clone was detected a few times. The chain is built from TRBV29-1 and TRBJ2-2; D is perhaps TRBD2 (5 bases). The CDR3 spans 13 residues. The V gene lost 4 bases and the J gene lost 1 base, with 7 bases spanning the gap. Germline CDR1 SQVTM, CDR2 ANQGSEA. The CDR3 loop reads CSVGLQNTGELFF. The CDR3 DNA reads TGCAGCGTTGGACTACAGAACACCGGGGAGCTGTTTTTT.

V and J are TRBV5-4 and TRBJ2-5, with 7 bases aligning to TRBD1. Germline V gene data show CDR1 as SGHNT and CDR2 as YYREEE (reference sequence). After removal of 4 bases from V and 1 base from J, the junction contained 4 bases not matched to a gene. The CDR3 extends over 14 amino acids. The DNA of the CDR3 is TGTGCCAGCAGCCCGGGGACAGCCCAAGAGACCCAGTACTTC. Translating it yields CASSPGTAQETQYF.

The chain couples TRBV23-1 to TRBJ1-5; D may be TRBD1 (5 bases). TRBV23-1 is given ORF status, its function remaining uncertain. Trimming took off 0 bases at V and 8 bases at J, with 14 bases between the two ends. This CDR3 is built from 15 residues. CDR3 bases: TGCGCCAGCAGTCAATCCCCGAGGCTGGGGGAGCCCCAGCATTTT. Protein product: CASSQSPRLGEPQHF.

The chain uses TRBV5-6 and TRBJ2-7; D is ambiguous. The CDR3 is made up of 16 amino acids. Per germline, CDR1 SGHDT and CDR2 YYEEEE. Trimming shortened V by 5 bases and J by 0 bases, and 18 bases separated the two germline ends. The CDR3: CASSVGGPSLSYEQYF. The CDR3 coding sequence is TGTGCCAGCAGTGTTGGTGGACCTTCGCTCTCCTACGAGCAGTACTTC.

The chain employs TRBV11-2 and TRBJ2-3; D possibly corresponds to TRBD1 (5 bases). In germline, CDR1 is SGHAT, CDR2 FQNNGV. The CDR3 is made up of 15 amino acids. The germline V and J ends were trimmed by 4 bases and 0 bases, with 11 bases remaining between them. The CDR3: CASSYPRDSTDTQYF. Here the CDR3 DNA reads TGTGCCAGCAGCTACCCCAGGGATAGCACAGATACGCAGTATTTT.

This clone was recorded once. This chain's CDR3 is CASSYWADYSNQPQHF. In nucleotides, the CDR3 is TGTGCCAGCAGTTACTGGGCAGATTATAGCAATCAGCCCCAGCATTTT. The rearrangement joins TRBV6-6 to TRBJ1-5, with D uncertain. Trimming took 1 base from V and 0 from J, leaving 10 bases between them. Germline-derived CDR1 and CDR2 are MNHNY and SVGAGI (reference sequence). The CDR3 has 16 amino acids.

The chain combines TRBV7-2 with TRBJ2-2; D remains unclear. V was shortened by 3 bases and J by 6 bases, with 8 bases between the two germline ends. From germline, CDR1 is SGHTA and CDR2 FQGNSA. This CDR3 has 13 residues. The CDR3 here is CASSFDRAGELFF. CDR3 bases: TGTGCCAGCAGCTTTGACCGGGCCGGGGAGCTGTTTTTT.

CDR3 sequence (DNA): TGCGCCAGCAGCCAGCCTCACGGTGAGCAGTTCTTC. Its translation is CASSQPHGEQFF. The rearrangement links TRBV4-3 to TRBJ2-1; the D is unclear. The CDR3 has 12 amino acids. The V and J ends lost 3 bases and 9 bases respectively, with 9 bases between them. From germline, CDR1 is LGHNA and CDR2 YSLEER.

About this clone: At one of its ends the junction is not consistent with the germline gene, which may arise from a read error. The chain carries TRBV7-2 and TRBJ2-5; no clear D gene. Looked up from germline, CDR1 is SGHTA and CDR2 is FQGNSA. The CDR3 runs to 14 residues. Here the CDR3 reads CASSYLSPQQTQYF. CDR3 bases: TGTGCCAGCAGCTACCTATCGCCCCAACAGACCCAGTACTTC. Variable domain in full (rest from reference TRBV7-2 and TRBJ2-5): GAGVSQSPSNKVTEKGKDVELRCDPISGHTALYWYRQSLGQGLEFLIYFQGNSAPDKSGLPSDRFSAERTGGSVSTLTIQRTQQEDSAVYLCASSYLSPQQTQYFGPGTRLLVL.

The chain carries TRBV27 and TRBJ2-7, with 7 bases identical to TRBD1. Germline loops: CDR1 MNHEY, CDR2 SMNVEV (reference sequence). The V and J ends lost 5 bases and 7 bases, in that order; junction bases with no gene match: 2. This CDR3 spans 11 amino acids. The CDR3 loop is CASSNRGEQYF. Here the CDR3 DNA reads TGTGCCAGCAGTAACAGGGGAGAGCAGTACTTC.

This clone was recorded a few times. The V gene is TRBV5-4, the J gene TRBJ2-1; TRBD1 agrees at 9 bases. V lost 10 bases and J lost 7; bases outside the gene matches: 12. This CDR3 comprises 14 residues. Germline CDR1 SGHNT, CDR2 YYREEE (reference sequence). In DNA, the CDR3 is TGTGCCGCCACAACAGGGGGCGGCCCGAATGAGCAGTTCTTC. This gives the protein CAATTGGGPNEQFF.

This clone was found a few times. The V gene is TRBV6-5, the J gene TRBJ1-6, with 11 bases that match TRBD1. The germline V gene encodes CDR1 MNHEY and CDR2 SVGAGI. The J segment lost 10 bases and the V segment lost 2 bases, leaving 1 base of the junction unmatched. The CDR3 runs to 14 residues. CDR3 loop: CASSYGTGGSPLHF. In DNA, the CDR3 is TGTGCCAGCAGTTACGGGACAGGGGGGTCACCCCTCCACTTT.

The CDR3 loop reads CASSPRARTSTDTQYF. Here the CDR3 DNA reads TGTGCCAGCAGCCCAAGGGCCAGAACTAGCACAGATACGCAGTATTTT. The rearrangement joins TRBV7-3 to TRBJ2-3; no firm D call. V dropped 5 bases and J dropped 0 bases, with 15 bases sitting between them. The CDR3 runs 16 residues. Germline V lookup: CDR1 SGHTA, CDR2 FQGTGA.

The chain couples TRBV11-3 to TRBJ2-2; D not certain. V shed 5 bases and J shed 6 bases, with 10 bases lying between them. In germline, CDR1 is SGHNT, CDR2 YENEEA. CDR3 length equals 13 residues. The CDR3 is CASSPGQAGELFF. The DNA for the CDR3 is TGTGCCAGCAGCCCGGGTCAGGCCGGGGAGCTGTTTTTT.

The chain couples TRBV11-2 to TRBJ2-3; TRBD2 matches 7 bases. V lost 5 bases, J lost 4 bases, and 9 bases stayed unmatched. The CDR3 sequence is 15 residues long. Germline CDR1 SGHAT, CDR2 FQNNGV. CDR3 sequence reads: CASSARDYPSDTQYF. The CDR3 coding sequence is TGTGCCAGCAGCGCCCGGGACTACCCGTCAGATACGCAGTATTTT.

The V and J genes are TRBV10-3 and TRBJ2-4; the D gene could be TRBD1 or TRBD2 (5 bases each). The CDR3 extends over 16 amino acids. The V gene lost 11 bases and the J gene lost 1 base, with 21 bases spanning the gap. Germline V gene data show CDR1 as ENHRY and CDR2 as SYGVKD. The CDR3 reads CAGLQPRVWAKNIQYF. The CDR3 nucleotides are TGTGCCGGACTCCAGCCCAGGGTTTGGGCCAAAAACATTCAGTACTTC.

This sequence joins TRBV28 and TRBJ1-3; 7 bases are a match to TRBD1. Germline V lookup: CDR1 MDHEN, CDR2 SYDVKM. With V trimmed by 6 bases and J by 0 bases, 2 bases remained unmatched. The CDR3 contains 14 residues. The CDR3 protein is CASRTGNSGNTIYF. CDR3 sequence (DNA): TGTGCCAGCAGGACAGGGAACTCTGGAAACACCATATATTTT.

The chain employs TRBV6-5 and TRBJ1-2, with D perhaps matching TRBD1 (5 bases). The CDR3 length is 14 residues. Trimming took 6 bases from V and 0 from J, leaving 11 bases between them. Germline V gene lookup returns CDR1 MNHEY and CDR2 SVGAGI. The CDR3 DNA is TGTGCCAGCAGGCCGGGACCCGCTAACTATGGCTACACCTTC. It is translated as CASRPGPANYGYTF.

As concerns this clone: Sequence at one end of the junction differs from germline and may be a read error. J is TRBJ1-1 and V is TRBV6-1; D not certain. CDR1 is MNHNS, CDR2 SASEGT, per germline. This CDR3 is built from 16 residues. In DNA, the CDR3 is TGTGCCATCAGTGAAGACCCGGGTCGGGAGAACACTGAAGCTTTCTTT. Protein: CAISEDPGRENTEAFF.

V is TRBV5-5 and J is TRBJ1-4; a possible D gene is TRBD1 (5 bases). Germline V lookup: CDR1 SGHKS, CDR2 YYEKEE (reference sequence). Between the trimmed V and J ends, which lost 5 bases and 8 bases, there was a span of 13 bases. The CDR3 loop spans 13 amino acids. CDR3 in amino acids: CASRGTGAEKLFF. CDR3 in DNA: TGTGCCAGCAGGGGGACCGGAGCCGAAAAACTGTTTTTT.

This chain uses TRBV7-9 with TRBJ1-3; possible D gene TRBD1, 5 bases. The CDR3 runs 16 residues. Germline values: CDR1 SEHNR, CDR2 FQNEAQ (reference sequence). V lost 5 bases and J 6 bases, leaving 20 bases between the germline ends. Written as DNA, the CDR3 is TGTGCCAGCAGCACCCCCGGGGACCCCCGCGTAAACACCATATATTTT. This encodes CASSTPGDPRVNTIYF.

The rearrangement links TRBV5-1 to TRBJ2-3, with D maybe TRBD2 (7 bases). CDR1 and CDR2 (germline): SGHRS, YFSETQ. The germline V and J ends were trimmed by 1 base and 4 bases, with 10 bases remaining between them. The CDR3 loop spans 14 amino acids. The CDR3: CASSLRGAADTQYF. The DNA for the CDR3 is TGCGCCAGCAGCTTGCGGGGGGCCGCAGATACGCAGTATTTT.

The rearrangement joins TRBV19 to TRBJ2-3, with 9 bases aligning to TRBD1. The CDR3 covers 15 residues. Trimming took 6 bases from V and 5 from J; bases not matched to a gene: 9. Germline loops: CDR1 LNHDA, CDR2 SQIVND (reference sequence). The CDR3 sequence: CASSTRQGGGDTQYF. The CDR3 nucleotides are TGTGCCAGTAGCACACGACAGGGGGGGGGAGATACGCAGTATTTT.

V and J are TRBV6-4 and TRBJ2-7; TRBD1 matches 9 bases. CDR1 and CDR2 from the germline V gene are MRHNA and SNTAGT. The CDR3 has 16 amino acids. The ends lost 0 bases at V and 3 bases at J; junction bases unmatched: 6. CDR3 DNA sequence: TGTGCCAGCAGTGACTCGGGGGACAGGGCGAACTACGAGCAGTACTTC. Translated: CASSDSGDRANYEQYF.

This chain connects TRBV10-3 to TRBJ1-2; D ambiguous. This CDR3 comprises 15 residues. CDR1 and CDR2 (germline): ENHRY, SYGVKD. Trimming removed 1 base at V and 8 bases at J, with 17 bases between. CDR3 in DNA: TGTGCCATCAGTGAGTTTATGGATGGGCGCTACGGCTACACCTTC. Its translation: CAISEFMDGRYGYTF.

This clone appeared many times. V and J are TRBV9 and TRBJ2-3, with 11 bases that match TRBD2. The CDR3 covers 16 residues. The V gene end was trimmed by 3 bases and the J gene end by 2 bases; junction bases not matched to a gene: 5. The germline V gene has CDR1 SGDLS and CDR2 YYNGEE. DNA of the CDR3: TGTGCCAGCAGCGACGGGACTAGCGGACACACAGATACGCAGTATTTT. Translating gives CASSDGTSGHTDTQYF.

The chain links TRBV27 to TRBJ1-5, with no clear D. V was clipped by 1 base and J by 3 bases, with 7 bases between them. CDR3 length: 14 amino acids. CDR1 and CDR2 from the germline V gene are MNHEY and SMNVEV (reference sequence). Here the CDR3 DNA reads TGTGCCAGCAGTTTATTGGCCTCCAATCAGCCCCAGCATTTT. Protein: CASSLLASNQPQHF.

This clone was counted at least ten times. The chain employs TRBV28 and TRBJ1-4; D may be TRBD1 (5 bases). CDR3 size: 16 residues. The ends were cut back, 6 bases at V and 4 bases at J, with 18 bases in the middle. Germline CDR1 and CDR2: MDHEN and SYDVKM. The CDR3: CASRPGGPGSNEKLFF. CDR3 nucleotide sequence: TGTGCCAGCAGGCCGGGCGGACCAGGGAGTAATGAAAAACTGTTTTTT.

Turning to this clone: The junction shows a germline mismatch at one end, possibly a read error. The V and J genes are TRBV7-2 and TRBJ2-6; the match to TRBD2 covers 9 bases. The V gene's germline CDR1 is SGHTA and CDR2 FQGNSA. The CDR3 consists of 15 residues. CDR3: CASTSQASGANVLTF. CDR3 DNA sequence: TGTGCCAGCACCTCTCAGGCTAGCGGGGCAAACGTCCTGACTTTC.

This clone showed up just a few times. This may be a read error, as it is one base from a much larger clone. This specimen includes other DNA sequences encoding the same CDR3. The CDR3 bases are TGTGCCACCAGCAGAGATGTTGAGACCCAGTACTTC. Its protein is CATSRDVETQYF. The chain links TRBV15 to TRBJ2-5; D is undetermined. The V and J ends lost 0 bases and 5 bases respectively, with 4 bases between them. The germline V gene has CDR1 LNHNV and CDR2 YYDKDF (reference sequence). CDR3 size: 12 residues. The variable domain in full, completed from reference TRBV15 and TRBJ2-5, reads DAMVIQNPRYQVTQFGKPVTLSCSQTLNHNVMYWYQQKSSQAPKLLFHYYDKDFNNEADTPDNFQSRRPNTSFCFLDIRSPGLGDTAMYLCATSRDVETQYFGPGTRLLVL.